This T cell receptor (beta chain) was recorded in a study of blood T cells in healthy people across ages (dated by TCRdb to the mid-2010s). Broadly, across the study: In model experiments, roughly one uniquely barcoded TCR beta cDNA molecule per two T cells was captured by template switching. The study measured age-related changes in TCR beta repertoire diversity using deep sequencing normalized with unique cDNA molecular identifiers. Donors were grouped into four age groups: young (average approximately 16 years), middle-aged (around 39), aged (62) and long-lived (approximately 81). To avoid experimental bias, donors of different ages were spread randomly across the sequencing lanes. Using the same blood draw, the study looked at two additional independent replicas of 1 million unique cDNA reads for two donors, one aged 18 to 30 and the other aged 80 or older.

Here is what the overall study found, with its caveats: As age increased, observed TCR beta diversity per million T cells dropped in a roughly linear way, and a significant reduction was already evident by age 40. Estimates of total diversity based on one million sequenced T cells were considered lower bounds and underestimates. There was a strong correlation between observed TCR beta diversity and the percentage of naive T cells measured by flow cytometry. Bulk unsorted PBMC profiling prevented conclusive comparison of naive and antigen-experienced compartments. The CMV infection status of donors was not known, potentially confounding age-related changes in expanded clonotypes. Compared with the aged group, the long-lived group had more naive CD4+ T cells, fewer expanded clones and increased TCR diversity, suggesting age selection.

Regarding this clonotype: Its antigen has not been determined. Base-call qualities are not available, and no considerably larger clone is one nucleotide away.

Systemically healthy Caucasian individuals from Russia, roughly 40 in total and aged about 6 to 95 years, were included as donors. Each donor gave ten milliliters of peripheral blood, collected into EDTA-treated Vacutainer tubes. Ficoll-Paque density-gradient centrifugation was used to isolate PBMCs, with at least 7 million per sample. Total RNA, at least 6 micrograms per sample, was extracted from PBMCs with Trizol reagent. The percentages of naive CD45RAhigh/CD27high T cells were determined by flow cytometry on a PBMC aliquot from every donor. CDR1 and CDR2 were assigned from the germline V gene as SGHDT and YYEEEE. The CDR3 contains 15 residues, cysteine and phenylalanine counted. The only DNA kept is the CDR3, 45 bases in frame from the first base. V and J lose 6 bases and 1 base, and a span of 13 bases separates them. Library method: 5' RACE. The instrument was an Illumina HiSeq 2500. The second PCR ran for roughly 7 to 11 cycles and used a J-beta primer mix along with a sample-barcoded 5' primer. A template-switch 5' adaptor carrying 12 random nucleotides introduced a unique molecular identifier onto each TCR beta cDNA molecule. Each sample yielded at least 2.5 million CDR3-containing paired-end reads. All of the RNA was converted into first-strand cDNA using the Mint cDNA synthesis kit, with a TRBC-specific oligonucleotide serving as the primer. All cDNA was treated with uracil-DNA glycosylase and then went through a first 18-cycle PCR with the universal primers M1SS and BC2_uni_R. The authors processed their data as follows. Normalization of each sample was performed by random selection of 1 million high-quality reads, each carrying a distinct molecular identifier. Instead of being binned into consensus sequences, reads with shared molecular identifiers were discarded. MiTCR, run with a Q25 quality threshold and the strictest error-elimination algorithm, handled CDR3 identification, clonotype clustering and error correction. A nonparametric unseen species model using Euler transformation provided a lower-bound estimate of total TCR beta diversity. TCRdb handled the public reads itself, with Q25 trimming in fastp and clone calling in MiXCR, and kept productive beta chains. A single entry per CDR3 protein holds the most common genes and DNA from its merged rows. TCRdb, rather than the study authors, made the V and J calls. The table for this sample lists a few hundred thousand distinct CDR3 sequences; 52% of them were counted only once. Together, the top ten hold over 40% of the sample.

The rearranged chain carries TRBV5-6 and TRBJ2-2; possibly the D gene is TRBD1, per 6 matching bases. The sequence came from a man aged 60 to 69 in good health. Sample: blood. The DNA sequence is TGTGCCAGCAACCCACAGGGTAGGAACACCGGGGAGCTGTTTTTT. Its coded protein is CASNPQGRNTGELFF.